The 7 T cell receptor beta chains below all came from one sample that was sequenced in a study of blood T cells in healthy people across ages (dated by TCRdb to about 2015). The method was 5' RACE. TCRdb names Illumina HiSeq 2500 as the instrument used. The second PCR ran for roughly 6 to 11 cycles and used a J-beta primer mix along with a sample-barcoded 5' primer. In-frame beta chains were kept once TCRdb had trimmed the public reads at Q25 with fastp and called clones with MiXCR. Records with the same CDR3 protein are collapsed into one entry carrying the most frequent genes and DNA. Within this sample are approximately 1,000,000 distinct CDR3 sequences, with roughly two fifths of them counted one time only. The ten largest clones add up to over 10% of the sample. The specimen sequenced was blood. These receptor sequences come from a man aged 18 to 29 in good health.

This chain links TRBV6-5 with TRBJ1-2; a possible D gene is TRBD1 (6 bases). Deletions cut 5 bases from V and 6 bases from J, with 19 bases between. Germline V lookup: CDR1 MNHEY, CDR2 SVGAGI. This CDR3 is 15 amino acids long. The DNA for the CDR3 is TGTGCCAGCAGTAAGTCCGGGACATCAAACCATGGCTACACCTTC. Translating gives CASSKSGTSNHGYTF.

V is TRBV7-2 and J is TRBJ1-5, with a possible D match to TRBD1 (5 bases). The ends were cut back, 1 base at V and 8 bases at J, with 9 bases in the middle. The length of the CDR3 is 13 residues. Germline values: CDR1 SGHTA, CDR2 FQGNSA. The CDR3 DNA follows: TGTGCCAGCAGCTTAGGACAGACTAAGCCCCAGCATTTT. Encoded protein: CASSLGQTKPQHF.

This chain uses TRBV9 with TRBJ1-6; D ambiguous. Looked up from germline, CDR1 is SGDLS and CDR2 is YYNGEE. V was clipped by 3 bases and J by 0 bases, with 10 bases between them. CDR3 length: 16 amino acids. The CDR3, as DNA: TGTGCCAGCAGCGCCGGGCTCAGCTCCTATAATTCACCCCTCCACTTT. Translating gives CASSAGLSSYNSPLHF.

The J gene is TRBJ2-1, the V gene TRBV13, with D tentatively TRBD1 or TRBD2 (6 bases each). V was cut by 2 bases and J by 6 bases, with 20 bases left in between. Germline CDR1 and CDR2: PRHDT and FYEKMQ (reference sequence). The CDR3 is made up of 17 amino acids. The CDR3 here is CASSLFGGQAKRNEQFF. The CDR3 DNA reads as TGTGCCAGCAGCTTATTCGGGGGCCAGGCGAAACGCAATGAGCAGTTCTTC.

This sequence joins TRBV7-2 and TRBJ1-2, with no clear D. V dropped 2 bases and J dropped 6 bases, with 13 bases sitting between them. The CDR3 totals 14 residues. Looked up from germline, CDR1 is SGHTA and CDR2 is FQGNSA. Written as DNA, the CDR3 is TGTGCCAGCAGCTTATCTCGCCAGTCTAATGGCTACACCTTC. Protein: CASSLSRQSNGYTF.

The V call is TRBV27, the J call TRBJ2-1; TRBD1 matches 9 bases. Germline loops: CDR1 MNHEY, CDR2 SMNVEV (reference sequence). Trimming removed 6 bases from V and 5 bases from J; junction bases left unmatched: 8. The CDR3 runs 15 residues. The DNA of the CDR3 is TGTGCCAGCAGGGGGGACAGGGAGGTTGACAATGAGCAGTTCTTC. Translation gives CASRGDREVDNEQFF.

The sample holds a few counts of this clonotype. This rearrangement joins TRBV3-1 to TRBJ1-1; possible D gene TRBD1, 5 bases. The CDR3 spans 14 residues. With 9 bases removed from V and 4 bases from J, the gap between germline ends came to 18 bases. Germline V gene lookup returns CDR1 LGHDT and CDR2 YNNKEL (reference sequence). In DNA, the CDR3 is TGTGCCAGTGGAATTCGAATGGGGACCACTGAAGCTTTCTTT. This translates into CASGIRMGTTEAFF.